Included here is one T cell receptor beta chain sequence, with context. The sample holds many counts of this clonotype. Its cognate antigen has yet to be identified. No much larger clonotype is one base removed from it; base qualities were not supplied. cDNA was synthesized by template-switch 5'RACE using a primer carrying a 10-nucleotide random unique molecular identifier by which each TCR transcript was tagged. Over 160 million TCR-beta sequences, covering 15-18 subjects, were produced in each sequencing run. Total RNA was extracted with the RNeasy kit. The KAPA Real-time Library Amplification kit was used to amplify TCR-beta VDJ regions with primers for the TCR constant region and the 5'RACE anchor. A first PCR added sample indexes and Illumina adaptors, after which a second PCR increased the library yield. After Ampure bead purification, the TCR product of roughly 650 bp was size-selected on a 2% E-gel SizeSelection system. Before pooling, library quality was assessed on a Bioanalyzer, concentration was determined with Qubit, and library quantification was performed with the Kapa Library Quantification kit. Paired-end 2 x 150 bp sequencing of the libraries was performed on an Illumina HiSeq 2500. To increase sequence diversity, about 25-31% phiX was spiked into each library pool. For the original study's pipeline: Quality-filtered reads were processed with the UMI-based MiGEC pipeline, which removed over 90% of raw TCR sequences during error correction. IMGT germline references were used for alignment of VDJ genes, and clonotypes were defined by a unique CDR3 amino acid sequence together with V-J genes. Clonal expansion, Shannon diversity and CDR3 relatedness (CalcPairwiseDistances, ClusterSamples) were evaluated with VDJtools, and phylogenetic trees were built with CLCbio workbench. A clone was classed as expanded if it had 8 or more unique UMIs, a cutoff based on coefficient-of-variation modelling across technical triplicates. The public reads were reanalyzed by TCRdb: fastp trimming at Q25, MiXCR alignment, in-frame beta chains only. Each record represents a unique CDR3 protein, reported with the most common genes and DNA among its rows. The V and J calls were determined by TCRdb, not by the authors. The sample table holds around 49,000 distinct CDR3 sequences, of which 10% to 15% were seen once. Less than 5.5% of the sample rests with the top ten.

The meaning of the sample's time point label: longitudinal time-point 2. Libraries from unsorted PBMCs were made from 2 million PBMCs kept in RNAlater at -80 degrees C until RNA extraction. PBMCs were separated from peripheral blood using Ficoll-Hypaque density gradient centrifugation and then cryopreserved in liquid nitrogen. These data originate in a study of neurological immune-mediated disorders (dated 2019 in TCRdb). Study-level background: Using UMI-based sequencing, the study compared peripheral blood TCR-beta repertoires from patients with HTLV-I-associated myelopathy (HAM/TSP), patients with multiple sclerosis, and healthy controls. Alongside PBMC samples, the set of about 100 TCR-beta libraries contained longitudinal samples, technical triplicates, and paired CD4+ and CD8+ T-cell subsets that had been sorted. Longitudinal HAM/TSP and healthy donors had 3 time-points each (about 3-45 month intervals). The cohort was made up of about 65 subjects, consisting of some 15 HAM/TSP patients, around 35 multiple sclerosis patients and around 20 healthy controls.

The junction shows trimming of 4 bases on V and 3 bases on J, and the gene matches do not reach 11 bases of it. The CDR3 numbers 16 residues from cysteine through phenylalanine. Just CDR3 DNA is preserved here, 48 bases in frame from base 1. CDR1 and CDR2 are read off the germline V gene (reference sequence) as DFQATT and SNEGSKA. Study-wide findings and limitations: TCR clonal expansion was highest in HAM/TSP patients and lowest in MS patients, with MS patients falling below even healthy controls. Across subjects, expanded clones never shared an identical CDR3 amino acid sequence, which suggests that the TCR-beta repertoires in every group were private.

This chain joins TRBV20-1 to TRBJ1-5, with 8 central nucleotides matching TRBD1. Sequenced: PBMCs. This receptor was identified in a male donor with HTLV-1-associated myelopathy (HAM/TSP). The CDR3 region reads CSAKRSRTGYNQPQHF. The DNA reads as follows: TGCAGTGCTAAACGGTCCAGGACAGGGTACAATCAGCCCCAGCATTTT.